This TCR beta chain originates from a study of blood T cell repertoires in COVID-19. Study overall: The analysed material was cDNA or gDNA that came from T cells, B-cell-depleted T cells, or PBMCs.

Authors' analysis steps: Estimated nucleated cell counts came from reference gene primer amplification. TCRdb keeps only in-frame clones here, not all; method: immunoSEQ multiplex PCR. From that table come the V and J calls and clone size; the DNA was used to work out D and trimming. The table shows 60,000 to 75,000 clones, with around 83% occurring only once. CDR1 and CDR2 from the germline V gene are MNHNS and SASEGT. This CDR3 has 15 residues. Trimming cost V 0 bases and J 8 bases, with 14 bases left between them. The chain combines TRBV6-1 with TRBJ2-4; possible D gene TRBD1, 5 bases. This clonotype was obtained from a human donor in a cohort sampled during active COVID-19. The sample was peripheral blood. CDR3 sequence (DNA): TGTGCCAGCAGTGAAGCACTGGAAGGGGTGTACATTCAGTACTTC. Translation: CASSEALEGVYIQYF.